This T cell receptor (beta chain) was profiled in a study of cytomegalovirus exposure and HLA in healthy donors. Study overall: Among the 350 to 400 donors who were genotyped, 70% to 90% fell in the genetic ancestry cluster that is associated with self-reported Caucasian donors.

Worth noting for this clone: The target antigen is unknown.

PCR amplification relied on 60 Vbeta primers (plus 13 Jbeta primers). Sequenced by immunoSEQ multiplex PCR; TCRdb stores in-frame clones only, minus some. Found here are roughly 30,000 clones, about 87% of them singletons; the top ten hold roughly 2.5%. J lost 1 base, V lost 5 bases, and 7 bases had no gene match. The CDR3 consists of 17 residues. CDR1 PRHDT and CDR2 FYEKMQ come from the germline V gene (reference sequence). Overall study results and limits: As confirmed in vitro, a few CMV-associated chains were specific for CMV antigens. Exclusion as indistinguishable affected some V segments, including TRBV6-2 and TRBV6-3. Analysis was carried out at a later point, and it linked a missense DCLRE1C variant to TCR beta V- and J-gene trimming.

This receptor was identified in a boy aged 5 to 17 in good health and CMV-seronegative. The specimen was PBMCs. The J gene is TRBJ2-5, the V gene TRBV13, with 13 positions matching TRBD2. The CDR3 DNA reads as TGTGCCAGCAGCCCCCAGGGACTAGCGGGGCCCCAAGAGACCCAGTACTTC. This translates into CASSPQGLAGPQETQYF.